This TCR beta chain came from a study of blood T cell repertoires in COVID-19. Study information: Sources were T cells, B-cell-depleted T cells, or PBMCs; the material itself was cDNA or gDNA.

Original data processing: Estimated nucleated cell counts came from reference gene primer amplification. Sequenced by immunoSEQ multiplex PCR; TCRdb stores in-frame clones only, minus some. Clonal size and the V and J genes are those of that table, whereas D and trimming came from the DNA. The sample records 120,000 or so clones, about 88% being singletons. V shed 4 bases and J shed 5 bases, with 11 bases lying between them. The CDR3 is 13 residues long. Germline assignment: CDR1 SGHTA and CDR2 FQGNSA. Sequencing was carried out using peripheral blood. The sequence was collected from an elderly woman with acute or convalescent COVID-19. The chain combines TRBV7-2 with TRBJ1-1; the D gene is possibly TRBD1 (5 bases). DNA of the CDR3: TGTGCCAGCAGCTCCCTCCGGGGGACTGAAGCTTTCTTT. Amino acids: CASSSLRGTEAFF.